What follows describes a single T cell receptor (beta chain). TCRdb's copy holds only in-frame clones and misses some; the assay was immunoSEQ multiplex PCR. The table shows approximately 210,000 clones, with around four fifths occurring only once. The CDR3 has 15 residues. Germline values: CDR1 SGHNT, CDR2 YYREEE (reference sequence). V was clipped by 6 bases and J by 1 base; unmatched bases: 8. The source of the sample is a study of blood T cell repertoires in COVID-19. Overall study context: The United States, Italy and Spain supplied acute and convalescent COVID-19 samples.

The sample consisted of peripheral blood. The gene calls are TRBV5-4 and TRBJ2-3; 7 bases agree with TRBD1. The TCR originated in a woman in her seventies with active or convalescent COVID-19. In nucleotides, the CDR3 is TGTGCCAGCAAAGCCACACAGGGGCGCACAGATACGCAGTATTTT. It codes for CASKATQGRTDTQYF.